This entry lists 31 T cell receptor beta chains sequenced from one sample in a study of blood T cell repertoires in COVID-19 (dated by TCRdb to 2019 to 2021). Preparation of the library involved the immunoSEQ multiplex PCR assay. TCRdb holds this immuneACCESS table with in-frame rearrangements only. Some clones are missing; in checked studies, unresolved V genes explain under half, and the rest has no known cause. The sample table contains over 120,000 clones; only one count was recorded for over 65% of them. The ten most abundant clones make up 5.5% to 7% of the sample. Material: PBMCs or T cells enriched from blood (not recorded which). All receptors come from a woman aged 50 to 60 who had recovered from COVID-19.

The J gene is TRBJ2-3, the V gene TRBV19; 12 bases are shared with TRBD2. The junction had 4 bases not matched to a gene; V was cut back by 8 bases and J by 4 bases. CDR1 is LNHDA, CDR2 SQIVND, per germline (reference sequence). CDR3 length equals 14 residues. CDR3 in amino acids: CASCLAGGSDTQYF. The CDR3 nucleotides read TGTGCCAGTTGTCTAGCGGGGGGGTCAGATACGCAGTATTTT.

The table lists this clone with a count of one. This chain links TRBV20-1 with TRBJ1-5; D gene ambiguous. The CDR3 has 16 amino acids. The germline V gene encodes CDR1 DFQATT and CDR2 SNEGSKA (reference sequence). Trimming pared 3 bases from V and 3 bases from J, leaving 18 bases between. The CDR3 nucleotides read TGCAGTGCTAGTATCCCAACTTCCCCCCTCAATCAGCCCCAGCATTTT. It specifies CSASIPTSPLNQPQHF.

This clone occurred a few times. The chain has TRBV5-1 and TRBJ1-3, with D unresolved. The CDR3 is 14 residues long. Trimming took 0 bases from V and 4 from J, leaving 8 bases between them. Germline CDR1 reads SGHRS; CDR2 reads YFSETQ. CDR3 sequence reads: CASSLEQRGNTIYF. CDR3 sequence (DNA): TGCGCCAGCAGCTTGGAGCAGCGCGGAAACACCATATATTTT.

The chain has TRBV6-5 and TRBJ1-1, with a weak D call TRBD1 (6 bases). The V and J ends lost 8 bases and 2 bases respectively, with 12 bases between them. Germline CDR1 is MNHEY and CDR2 is SVGAGI. There are 13 residues in the CDR3. In DNA, the CDR3 is TGTGCCAGCCCTACAGGGCTAAACACTGAAGCTTTCTTT. Translation: CASPTGLNTEAFF.

The sample holds a few counts of this clone. The V call is TRBV9, the J call TRBJ1-2, with D maybe TRBD1 (6 bases). The CDR3 is 15 amino acids. The V and J ends lost 3 bases and 4 bases respectively, with 16 bases between them. Germline CDR1 reads SGDLS; CDR2 reads YYNGEE. The chain's CDR3 is CASSATGHLVYGYTF. The CDR3 DNA reads as TGTGCCAGCAGCGCAACGGGACACCTTGTCTATGGCTACACCTTC.

This clone was seen once. The chain recombines TRBV4-1 with TRBJ1-2; 7 nucleotides match TRBD1. Germline V gene sequence: CDR1 MGHRA, CDR2 YSYEKL. V was clipped by 1 base and J by 4 bases; unmatched bases: 6. The CDR3 runs 15 residues. CDR3 sequence reads: CASSQGAGTVYGYTF. CDR3 sequence (DNA): TGCGCCAGCAGCCAAGGAGCCGGGACAGTCTATGGCTACACCTTC.

The chain has TRBV7-9 and TRBJ2-7; D gene unclear. The CDR3 has 14 amino acids. Germline CDR1 reads SEHNR; CDR2 reads FQNEAQ (reference sequence). V was shortened by 1 base and J by 2 bases, with 9 bases between the two germline ends. This chain's CDR3 is CASSLGLETYEQYF. DNA for the CDR3: TGTGCCAGCAGCTTAGGGCTGGAGACCTACGAGCAGTACTTC.

This sequence joins TRBV18 and TRBJ1-2; D is possibly TRBD1 (6 bases). The length of the CDR3 is 13 residues. CDR1 is KGHSH and CDR2 is LQKENI in the germline V gene. V lost 3 bases and J lost 7, with 12 bases in between. The CDR3 sequence is CASSPEAGAGYTF. CDR3 sequence (DNA): TGTGCCAGCTCACCTGAAGCAGGGGCTGGCTACACCTTC.

The chain carries TRBV5-1 and TRBJ2-6, with D possibly being TRBD1 (5 bases). CDR3 length: 16 amino acids. Germline V CDR1 and CDR2: SGHRS, YFSETQ. Trimming left V 7 bases short and J 0 bases short, with 14 bases between. The CDR3 sequence: CASEAGRSSGANVLTF. The CDR3, as DNA: TGCGCCAGCGAGGCAGGGCGAAGCTCTGGGGCCAACGTCCTGACTTTC. The full variable domain, in which reference TRBV5-1 and TRBJ2-6 provide the parts outside the CDR3, is KAGVTQTPRYLIKTRGQQVTLSCSPISGHRSVSWYQQTPGQGLQFLFEYFSETQRNKGNFPGRFSGRQFSNSRSEMNVSTLELGDSALYLCASEAGRSSGANVLTFGAGSRLTVL.

J is TRBJ1-3 and V is TRBV5-8; 8 positions agree with TRBD1. V lost 4 bases and J lost 0; bases outside the gene matches: 6. The CDR3 is 16 residues long. Germline V CDR1 and CDR2: SGHTS, YDEGEE. The CDR3 is CASSNTGGGSGNTIYF. CDR3 nucleotides: TGTGCCAGCAGCAACACAGGGGGAGGCTCTGGAAACACCATATATTTT.

In regard to this clone: At the DNA level, this CDR3 is encoded by other sequences in the same sample as well. The chain uses TRBV24-1 and TRBJ1-1; 8 bases line up with TRBD1. CDR1 and CDR2 from the germline V gene are KGHDR and SFDVKD. Germline trimming cut 3 bases from V and 2 bases from J; bases unmatched to any gene: 4. The CDR3 sequence is 15 residues long. The CDR3 protein is CATSDTGTGNTEAFF. CDR3 sequence (DNA): TGTGCCACCAGTGATACCGGGACAGGAAACACTGAAGCTTTCTTT.

This chain uses TRBV3-1 (or the pseudogene TRBV3-2) with TRBJ1-1; D is uncertain. V shed 1 base and J shed 0 bases, with 12 bases lying between them. Germline CDR1 reads LGHDT; CDR2 reads YNNKEL (reference sequence). CDR3 length: 16 residues. The DNA for the CDR3 is TGTGCCAGCAGCCAAGCGCTGGGGAGACTGAACACTGAAGCTTTCTTT. This sequence encodes CASSQALGRLNTEAFF.

The chain has TRBV7-9 and TRBJ1-1, with 7 nucleotides matching TRBD1. Germline V gene data show CDR1 as SEHNR and CDR2 as FQNEAQ (reference sequence). The CDR3 consists of 12 residues. Trimming at V came to 3 bases and at J to 10 bases, leaving 5 bases not matched to a gene. This chain's CDR3 is CASSFTGVPAFF. For the CDR3, the DNA is TGTGCCAGCAGCTTTACAGGGGTTCCAGCTTTCTTT.

The chain combines TRBV6-1 with TRBJ2-1, with 11 bases that match TRBD2. V trimming: 3 bases; J trimming: 6 bases; junction bases outside the gene matches: 10. The length of the CDR3 is 17 residues. The germline V gene encodes CDR1 MNHNS and CDR2 SASEGT. For the CDR3, the DNA is TGTGCCAGCAGTGACCTTTTAGCGGGGGGGCCGAGCAATGAGCAGTTCTTC. Protein product: CASSDLLAGGPSNEQFF.

The chain recombines TRBV12-3 or TRBV12-4 with TRBJ2-1, with a weak D call TRBD1 (5 bases). V lost 4 bases and J 2 bases, leaving 6 bases between the germline ends. The CDR3 is 13 residues long. This CDR3 is CASSSTAYNEQFF. The CDR3 DNA is TGTGCCAGCAGTTCGACAGCCTACAATGAGCAGTTCTTC.

The chain has TRBV20-1 and TRBJ2-7; a possible D gene is TRBD2 (7 bases). The V end was cut by 3 bases, the J end by 3 bases, with 15 bases between. The CDR3 extends over 14 amino acids. Germline CDR1 is DFQATT and CDR2 is SNEGSKA (reference sequence). The CDR3 DNA is TGCAGTGCTAGTTCCGGGGGGCGAAACTACGAGCAGTACGTC. The encoded protein is CSASSGGRNYEQYV.

This chain connects TRBV11-2 to TRBJ2-5, with TRBD2 matching over 12 bases. With 1 base clipped from V and 1 base from J, the junction kept 1 base outside the gene matches. Germline V gene lookup returns CDR1 SGHAT and CDR2 FQNNGV. The length of the CDR3 is 16 residues. Here the CDR3 reads CASSLGTSGVQETQYF. In DNA, the CDR3 is TGTGCCAGCAGCTTAGGGACTAGCGGGGTCCAAGAGACCCAGTACTTC. Full variable domain (missing parts from reference TRBV11-2 and TRBJ2-5): EAGVAQSPRYKIIEKRQSVAFWCNPISGHATLYWYQQILGQGPKLLIQFQNNGVVDDSQLPKDRFSAERLKGVDSTLKIQPAKLEDSAVYLCASSLGTSGVQETQYFGPGTRLLVL.

The chain couples TRBV5-1 to TRBJ1-2; 7 nucleotides match TRBD1. CDR1 is SGHRS, CDR2 YFSETQ, per germline. The CDR3 covers 12 residues. V was pared by 0 bases and J by 9 bases, with 2 bases of the junction left unmatched. DNA for the CDR3: TGCGCCAGCAGCTTGGAACAGGGGCGCTACACCTTC. Translated, it gives CASSLEQGRYTF.

The chain carries TRBV5-1 and TRBJ2-7; 7 nucleotides line up with TRBD1. The V and J ends lost 4 bases and 0 bases, in that order; junction bases with no gene match: 4. The CDR3 extends over 14 amino acids. From germline, CDR1 is SGHRS and CDR2 YFSETQ. In nucleotides, the CDR3 is TGCGCCAGCAGCGGACAGGCGAGCTCCTACGAGCAGTACTTC. Amino acid sequence: CASSGQASSYEQYF.

The table lists this clone with a few counts. This chain uses TRBV5-6 with TRBJ1-2, with D maybe TRBD1 (5 bases). The CDR3 spans 13 residues. Trimming removed 4 bases at V and 8 bases at J, with 15 bases between. Germline loops: CDR1 SGHDT, CDR2 YYEEEE. In DNA, the CDR3 is TGTGCCAGCAGCCAGCTCCAGGGTCGAGGCTACACCTTC. Translation gives CASSQLQGRGYTF.

The chain combines TRBV6-1 with TRBJ1-5, with a weak D call TRBD1 (6 bases). This CDR3 region has 13 residues. Germline values: CDR1 MNHNS, CDR2 SASEGT. Trimming took 7 bases from V and 4 from J, leaving 11 bases between them. The DNA for the CDR3 is TGTGCCAGCACGGACAGCCGTAATCAGCCCCAGCATTTT. Translated: CASTDSRNQPQHF.

J is TRBJ2-2 and V is TRBV5-8, with 8 bases aligning to TRBD2. V was pared by 4 bases and J by 5 bases, with 4 bases of the junction left unmatched. Germline V CDR1 and CDR2: SGHTS, YDEGEE. This CDR3 is 14 amino acids long. CDR3 in amino acids: CASSRGLETGELFF. DNA for the CDR3: TGTGCCAGCAGCCGGGGACTAGAGACCGGGGAGCTGTTTTTT.

V is TRBV12-3 or TRBV12-4 and J is TRBJ1-4; 9 nucleotides agree with TRBD1. V was pared by 10 bases and J by 7 bases, with 7 bases of the junction left unmatched. The CDR3 has 13 amino acids. In DNA, the CDR3 is TGTGCCACCACGGGGACAGGGAGTGAAAAACTGTTTTTT. Its protein is CATTGTGSEKLFF.

The rearrangement joins TRBV9 to TRBJ2-7, with a weak D call TRBD2 (5 bases). Per germline, CDR1 SGDLS and CDR2 YYNGEE. CDR3 length equals 14 residues. V lost 0 bases, J lost 3 bases, and 10 bases lay in between. CDR3 coding DNA: TGTGCCAGCAGCGTAGACTTGGGAGTCTACGAGCAGTACTTC. This codes for CASSVDLGVYEQYF.

This clone came up a few times. This rearrangement joins TRBV29-1 to TRBJ2-1; 12 nucleotides agree with TRBD2. The ends lost 3 bases at V and 4 bases at J; junction bases unmatched: 10. The CDR3 extends over 17 amino acids. Germline assignment: CDR1 SQVTM and CDR2 ANQGSEA. The CDR3 DNA reads as TGCAGCGTTGAGGGCGGACTAGCGGGGAGGTCGTACAATGAGCAGTTCTTC. This gives the protein CSVEGGLAGRSYNEQFF.

The chain carries TRBV6-5 and TRBJ1-1, with D perhaps TRBD1 (6 bases). The germline CDR1 and CDR2 sequences are MNHEY and SVGAGI. V was clipped by 7 bases and J by 1 base, with 13 bases between them. The CDR3 sequence is 14 residues long. For the CDR3, the DNA is TGTGCCAGCACCCAGGGACACGCGAACACTGAAGCTTTCTTT. Protein product: CASTQGHANTEAFF.

The chain recombines TRBV9 with TRBJ2-3; 9 nucleotides agree with TRBD1. Germline V lookup: CDR1 SGDLS, CDR2 YYNGEE. J was trimmed by 4 bases and V by 6 bases; bases with no gene match: 6. The CDR3 covers 14 residues. CDR3 nucleotide sequence: TGTGCCAGCAACAGGGGGCTTACCTCAGATACGCAGTATTTT. This encodes CASNRGLTSDTQYF.

This clone was counted a few times. The V gene is TRBV28, the J gene TRBJ2-4; 9 nucleotides align to TRBD1. After removal of 8 bases from V and 0 bases from J, the junction contained 5 bases not matched to a gene. Germline V gene lookup returns CDR1 MDHEN and CDR2 SYDVKM. The CDR3 has 15 amino acids. CDR3 in amino acids: CASYQDRGAKNIQYF. The DNA of the CDR3 is TGTGCCAGCTACCAGGACAGGGGAGCCAAAAACATTCAGTACTTC.

The chain couples TRBV12-3 or TRBV12-4 to TRBJ1-2; a weak D match, TRBD1 (6 bases). This CDR3 spans 13 amino acids. V gave up 7 bases and J gave up 7 bases, with 16 bases separating them. The CDR3 loop is CASTPGGQLGYTF. For the CDR3, the DNA is TGTGCCAGCACCCCGGGGGGGCAGCTTGGCTACACCTTC.

The CDR3 sequence is CASIGGLTYEQYF. The DNA of the CDR3 is TGTGCCAGCATCGGCGGCCTTACCTACGAGCAGTACTTC. The V and J genes are TRBV2 and TRBJ2-7; D uncertain. With 7 bases removed from V and 2 bases from J, the gap between germline ends came to 12 bases. The CDR3 runs 13 residues. Per germline, CDR1 SNHLY and CDR2 FYNNEI.

This clone was observed a few times. The J gene is TRBJ2-2, the V gene TRBV27; tentatively, D is TRBD2 (6 bases). The germline V gene has CDR1 MNHEY and CDR2 SMNVEV (reference sequence). The CDR3 contains 19 residues. V was cut by 5 bases and J by 0 bases, with 22 bases left in between. The CDR3 loop reads CASSPAEGFAAPNTGELFF. For the CDR3, the DNA is TGTGCCAGCAGTCCCGCGGAGGGCTTTGCGGCTCCGAACACCGGGGAGCTGTTTTTT.